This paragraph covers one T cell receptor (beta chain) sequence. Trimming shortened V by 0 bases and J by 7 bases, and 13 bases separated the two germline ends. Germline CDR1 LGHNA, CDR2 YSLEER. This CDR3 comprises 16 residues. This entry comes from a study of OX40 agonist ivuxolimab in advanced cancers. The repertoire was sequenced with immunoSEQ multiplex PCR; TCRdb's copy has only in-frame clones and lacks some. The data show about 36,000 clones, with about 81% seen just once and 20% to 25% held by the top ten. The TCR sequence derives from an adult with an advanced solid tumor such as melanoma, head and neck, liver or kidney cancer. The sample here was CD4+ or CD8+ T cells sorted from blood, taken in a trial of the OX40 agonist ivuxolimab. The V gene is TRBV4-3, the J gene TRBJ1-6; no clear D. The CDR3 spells CASSQDQGRGNSPLHF. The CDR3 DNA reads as TGCGCCAGCAGCCAAGATCAAGGACGGGGAAATTCACCCCTCCACTTT.